The 6 T cell receptor beta chains below were found in one sample sequenced in a study of blood T cell repertoires in COVID-19. The repertoire was sequenced with immunoSEQ multiplex PCR; TCRdb's copy has only in-frame clones and lacks some. The sample comprises 180,000 or so clones, about four fifths of which are singletons, and around 10% rests with the top ten. Sequenced input: peripheral blood. These receptors all stem from a woman in her thirties or forties with COVID-19, enrolled during active disease.

This rearrangement joins TRBV27 to TRBJ2-7; D is unclear. The CDR3 runs to 12 residues. In germline, CDR1 is MNHEY, CDR2 SMNVEV (reference sequence). Trimming removed 4 bases from V and 0 bases from J, with 4 bases in between. CDR3 nucleotide sequence: TGTGCCAGCAGTTCGAGCTCCTACGAGCAGTACTTC. It specifies CASSSSSYEQYF.

This clone was observed a handful of times. The genes are TRBV7-3 and TRBJ1-2; D is possibly TRBD1 (6 bases). CDR1 and CDR2 from the germline V gene are SGHTA and FQGTGA. Between the trimmed V and J ends, which lost 5 bases and 8 bases, there was a span of 15 bases. The CDR3 has 13 residues. The CDR3 here is CASSQTGKGGYTF. CDR3 bases: TGTGCCAGCAGCCAGACAGGCAAGGGAGGCTACACCTTC.

The V gene is TRBV6-5, the J gene TRBJ2-2, with TRBD2 matching over 10 bases. The CDR3 consists of 15 residues. Germline CDR1 MNHEY, CDR2 SVGAGI. Trimming cost V 6 bases and J 5 bases; bases outside gene matches: 6. Here the CDR3 DNA reads TGTGCCAGCAGAATAGCGGGGGGACCAACCGGGGAGCTGTTTTTT. Translating gives CASRIAGGPTGELFF.

The chain is built from TRBV7-6 and TRBJ2-2; tentative D call: TRBD2 (7 bases). CDR1 is SGHVS and CDR2 is FNYEAQ in the germline V gene. CDR3 length: 16 amino acids. V was pared by 5 bases and J by 7 bases, with 20 bases between. The CDR3 DNA sequence: TGTGCCAGCAGCCCGACGGGGGGCGCTGGTGGCGGGGAGCTGTTTTTT. Translation gives CASSPTGGAGGGELFF.

The chain couples TRBV2 to TRBJ1-5; maybe TRBD1 (5 bases). V shed 3 bases and J shed 5 bases, with 8 bases lying between them. This CDR3 is 13 amino acids long. CDR1 and CDR2 (germline): SNHLY, FYNNEI. CDR3 in amino acids: CASSDRVYQPQHF. As DNA, the CDR3 is TGTGCCAGCAGTGACAGGGTGTATCAGCCCCAGCATTTT. The full variable domain, in which reference TRBV2 and TRBJ1-5 provide the parts outside the CDR3, is EPEVTQTPSHQVTQMGQEVILRCVPISNHLYFYWYRQILGQKVEFLVSFYNNEISEKSEIFDDQFSVERPDGSNFTLKIRSTKLEDSAMYFCASSDRVYQPQHFGDGTRLSIL.

Only one count was recorded for this clone. The chain uses TRBV14 and TRBJ2-5; TRBD1 matches at 10 bases. CDR1 and CDR2 from the germline V gene are SGHDN and FVKESK. This CDR3 spans 15 amino acids. The trim removed 2 bases at V and 5 bases at J, leaving 5 bases unmatched. CDR3 DNA: TGTGCCAGCAGCCAACCGACAGGGGGCTGGGAGACCCAGTACTTC. Its protein is CASSQPTGGWETQYF.